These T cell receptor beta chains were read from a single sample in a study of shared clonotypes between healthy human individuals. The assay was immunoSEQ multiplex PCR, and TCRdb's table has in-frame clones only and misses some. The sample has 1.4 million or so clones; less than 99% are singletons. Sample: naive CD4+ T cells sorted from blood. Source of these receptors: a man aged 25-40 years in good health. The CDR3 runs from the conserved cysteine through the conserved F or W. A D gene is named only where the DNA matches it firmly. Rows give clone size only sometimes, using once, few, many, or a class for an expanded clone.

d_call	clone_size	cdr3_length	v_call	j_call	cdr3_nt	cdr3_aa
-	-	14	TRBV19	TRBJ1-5	TGTGCCAGTAGTCCTGGGACGGGCGGTCAGCCCCAGCATTTT	CASSPGTGGQPQHF
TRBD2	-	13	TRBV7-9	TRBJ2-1	TGTGCCAGCGAGACTAGCGGGAGGGGGAGGCAGTTCTTC	CASETSGRGRQFF
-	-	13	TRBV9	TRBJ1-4	TGTGCCAGCAGCACTCGACTCGGGGAAAAACTGTTTTTT	CASSTRLGEKLFF
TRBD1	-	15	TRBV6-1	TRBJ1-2	TGTGCCAGCAGTGAACATAGGACAGGGGGACGCGGCTACACCTTC	CASSEHRTGGRGYTF
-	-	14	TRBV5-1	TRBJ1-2	TGCGCCACCAACAACATGGGCCAAGCGGATGGCTACACCTTC	CATNNMGQADGYTF
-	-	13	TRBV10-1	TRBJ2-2	TGCGCCAGCAGTGAGTTGCTCACCGGGGAGCTGTTTTTT	CASSELLTGELFF
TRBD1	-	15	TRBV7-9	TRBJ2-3	TGTGCCAGCAGCAAGAGACAGGGGAGCACAGATACGCAGTATTTT	CASSKRQGSTDTQYF
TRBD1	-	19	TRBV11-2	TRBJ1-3	TGTGCCAGCAGCTTAGACTTGGACAGGGGGACCCCCTCTGGAAACACCATATATTTT	CASSLDLDRGTPSGNTIYF
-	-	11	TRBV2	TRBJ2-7	TGTGCCAGCAGTGTTTTAGCCGAGCAGTACTTC	CASSVLAEQYF
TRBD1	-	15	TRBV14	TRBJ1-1	TGTGCCAGCAGCCAACTAACAGGGGTGAACGCTGAAGCTTTCTTT	CASSQLTGVNAEAFF
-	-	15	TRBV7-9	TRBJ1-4	TGTGCCAGCAGCTTAGACAGGGTGAAAGACGAAAAACTGTTTTTT	CASSLDRVKDEKLFF
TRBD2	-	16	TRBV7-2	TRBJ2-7	TGTGCCAGCAGCTTAGGGACTAGCGGGGTCACCTACGAGCAGTACTTC	CASSLGTSGVTYEQYF
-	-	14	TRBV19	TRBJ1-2	TGTGCCAGTAGTATTCAGCCCGACTGGACGGGCTACACCTTC	CASSIQPDWTGYTF
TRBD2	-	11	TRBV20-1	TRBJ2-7	TGCAGTGCTAGCCGGGGGGGCGAGCAGTACTTC	CSASRGGEQYF
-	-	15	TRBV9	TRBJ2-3	TGTGCCAGCAGCGTAGCCTGGGGAAGGACAGATACGCAGTATTTT	CASSVAWGRTDTQYF
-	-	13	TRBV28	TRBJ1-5	TGTGCCACCCAGAGGGGGAACAATCAGCCCCAGCATTTT	CATQRGNNQPQHF
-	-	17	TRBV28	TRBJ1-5	TGTGCCAGCAGTCCTAACTTAGGGAGGGCGAACAATCAGCCCCAGCATTTT	CASSPNLGRANNQPQHF
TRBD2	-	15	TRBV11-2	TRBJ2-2	TGTGCCAGCAGCTTAGCGGGAGGACCCACCGGGGAGCTGTTTTTT	CASSLAGGPTGELFF
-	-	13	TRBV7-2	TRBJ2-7	TGTGCCAGCAGCCTGCCGGGGAGCGCGGAGCAGTACTTC	CASSLPGSAEQYF
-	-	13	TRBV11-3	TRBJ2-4	TGTGCCAGCAGCCCTTCCGGGTCCCACATTCAGTACTTC	CASSPSGSHIQYF
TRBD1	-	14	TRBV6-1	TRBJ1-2	TGTGCCAGCAGCCTACAGGGGGCGATCGGAGGCTACACCTTC	CASSLQGAIGGYTF
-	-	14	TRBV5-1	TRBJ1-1	TGCGCCAGCAGTCAGGATCTCATGAACACTGAAGCTTTCTTT	CASSQDLMNTEAFF
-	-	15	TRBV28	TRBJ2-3	TGTGCCACCTCCTTCGGGGAGTTGATCACAGATACGCAGTATTTT	CATSFGELITDTQYF
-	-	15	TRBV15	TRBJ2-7	TGTGCCACCAGCAGAGAGTGGGGCCTCTCCTACGAGCAGTACTTC	CATSREWGLSYEQYF
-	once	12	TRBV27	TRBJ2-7	TGTGCCAGCAGTTTACGGGGTCACGAGCAGTACTTC	CASSLRGHEQYF
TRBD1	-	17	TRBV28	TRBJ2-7	TGTGCCAGCAGTTTACCAGGACAGGGGGCGAGCTCCTACGAGCAGTACTTC	CASSLPGQGASSYEQYF
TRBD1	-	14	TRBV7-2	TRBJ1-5	TGTGCCAGCAGCCCGACAGGGTCTGCTCAGCCCCAGCATTTT	CASSPTGSAQPQHF
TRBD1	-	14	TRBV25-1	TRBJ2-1	TGTGCCAGCAGTGGGACAGGGGGTATAGCTGAGCAGTTCTTC	CASSGTGGIAEQFF
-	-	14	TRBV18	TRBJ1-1	TGTGCCAGCTCACCACCGAGTCAGCGAGAAAGGGCTTTCTTT	CASSPPSQRERAFF
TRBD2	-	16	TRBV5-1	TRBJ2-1	TGCGCCAGCAGCTCCTCCGGGACTAGCGGGACCAATGAGCAGTTCTTC	CASSSSGTSGTNEQFF
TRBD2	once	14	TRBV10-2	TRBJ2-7	TGCGCCAGCAGTGAGAGCGGGAGAAGCTACGAGCAGTACTTC	CASSESGRSYEQYF
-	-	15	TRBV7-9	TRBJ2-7	TGTGCCAGCAGCTTATCGAGGACCTCCTCCTACGAGCAGTACTTC	CASSLSRTSSYEQYF
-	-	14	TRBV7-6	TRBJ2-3	TGTGCCAGCAGCTTGGGAGCTAGCACAGATACGCAGTATTTT	CASSLGASTDTQYF
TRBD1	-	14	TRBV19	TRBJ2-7	TGTGCCAGTAGCGGGGCAGGGGGCTCCTACGAGCAGTACTTC	CASSGAGGSYEQYF
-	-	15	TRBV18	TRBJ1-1	TGTGCCAGCTCACCCACGGAAAGGGGCTACACTGAAGCTTTCTTT	CASSPTERGYTEAFF
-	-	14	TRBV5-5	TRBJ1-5	TGTGCCAGCAGCTTGATTTGGAGCGGACAGCCCCAGCATTTT	CASSLIWSGQPQHF
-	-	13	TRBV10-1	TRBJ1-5	TGCGCCAGCAGTGATATGGGGGATCAGCCCCAGCATTTT	CASSDMGDQPQHF
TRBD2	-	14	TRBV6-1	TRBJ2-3	TGTGCCAATTTACTAGCGGACGTCACAGATACGCAGTATTTT	CANLLADVTDTQYF
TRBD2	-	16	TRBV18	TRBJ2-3	TGTGCCAGCTCACCTCTAGCGGGAAGCAAGGCAGATACGCAGTATTTT	CASSPLAGSKADTQYF
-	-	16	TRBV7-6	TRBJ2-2	TGTGCCAGCAGCTTAGGAGGGGGATACTCCTCCGGGGAGCTGTTTTTT	CASSLGGGYSSGELFF
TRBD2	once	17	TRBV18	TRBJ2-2	TGTGCCAGCTCACCAGGGCTAGCGGGAGTTGTTTCCGGGGAGCTGTTTTTT	CASSPGLAGVVSGELFF
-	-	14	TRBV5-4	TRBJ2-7	TGTGCCAGCAGCCAGAGTCCCCAGGGTTACGAGCAGTACTTC	CASSQSPQGYEQYF
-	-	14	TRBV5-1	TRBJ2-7	TGCGCCAGCAGCTTGTGGCCTACAGGCTACGAGCAGTACTTC	CASSLWPTGYEQYF
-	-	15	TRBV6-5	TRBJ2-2	TGTGCCAGCAGGCTCCGAGCTCAGTTCACCGGGGAGCTGTTTTTT	CASRLRAQFTGELFF
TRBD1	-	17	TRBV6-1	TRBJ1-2	TGTGCCAGCAGTGTGGTACACAGGGGCACCAACTACTATGGCTACACCTTC	CASSVVHRGTNYYGYTF
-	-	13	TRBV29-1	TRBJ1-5	TGCAGCGTCGGGGATTCGGGTGTTCAGCCCCAGCATTTT	CSVGDSGVQPQHF
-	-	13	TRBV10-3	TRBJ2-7	TGTGCCATCAGTGAGGGAAATCTCTTCGAGCAGTACTTC	CAISEGNLFEQYF